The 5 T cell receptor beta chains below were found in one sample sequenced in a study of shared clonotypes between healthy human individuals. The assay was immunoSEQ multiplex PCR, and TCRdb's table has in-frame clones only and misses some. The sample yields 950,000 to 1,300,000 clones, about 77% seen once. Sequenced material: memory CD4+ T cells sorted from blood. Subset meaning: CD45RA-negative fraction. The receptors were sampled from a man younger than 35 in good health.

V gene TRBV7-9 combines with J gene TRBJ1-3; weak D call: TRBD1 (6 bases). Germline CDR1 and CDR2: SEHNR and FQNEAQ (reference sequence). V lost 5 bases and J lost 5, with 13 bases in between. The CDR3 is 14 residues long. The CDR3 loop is CASSPSTGRNTIYF. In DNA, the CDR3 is TGTGCCAGCAGCCCAAGCACAGGGCGAAACACCATATATTTT.

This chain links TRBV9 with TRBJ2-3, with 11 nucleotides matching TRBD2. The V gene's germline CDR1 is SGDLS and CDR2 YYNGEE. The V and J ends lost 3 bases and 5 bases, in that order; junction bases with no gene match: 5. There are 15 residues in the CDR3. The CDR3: CASSGTGLAGDTQYF. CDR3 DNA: TGTGCCAGCAGCGGGACCGGACTAGCGGGAGATACGCAGTATTTT.

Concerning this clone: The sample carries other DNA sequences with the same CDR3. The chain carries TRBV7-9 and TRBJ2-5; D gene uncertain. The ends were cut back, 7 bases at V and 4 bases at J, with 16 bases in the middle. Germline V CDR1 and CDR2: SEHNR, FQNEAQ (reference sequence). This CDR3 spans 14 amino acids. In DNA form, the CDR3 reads TGTGCCAGCACCCCAGGTTCAGTGGGAGAGACCCAGTACTTC. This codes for CASTPGSVGETQYF.

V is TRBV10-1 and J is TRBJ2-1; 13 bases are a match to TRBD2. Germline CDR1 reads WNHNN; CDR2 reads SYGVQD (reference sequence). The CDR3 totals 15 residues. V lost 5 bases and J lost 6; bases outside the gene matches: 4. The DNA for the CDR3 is TGCGCCAGCAGTTGGGGACTAGCGGGAATCAATGAGCAGTTCTTC. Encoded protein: CASSWGLAGINEQFF.

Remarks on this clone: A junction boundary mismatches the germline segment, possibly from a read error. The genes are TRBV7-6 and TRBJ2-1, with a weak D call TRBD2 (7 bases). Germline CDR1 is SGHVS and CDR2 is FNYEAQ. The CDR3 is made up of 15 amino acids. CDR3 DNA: TGTGCCAGCAGCTTGAGGGGGGGCTCCAACAATGAGCAGTTCTTC. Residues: CASSLRGGSNNEQFF.